This T cell receptor (beta chain) came from a study of T cell responses to AZD1222 COVID-19 vaccine. Findings and caveats of the study: Just six or seven AZD1222 recipients tested seropositive at baseline. Vaccine-related CD4 TCRs covered spike, predominating at 160-218 and 743-854. It should be noted that donors were predominantly white British and more often female, and clonal diversity was possibly underestimated.

This CDR3 has 14 residues. V lost 4 bases and J lost 1, with 9 bases in between. Germline assignment: CDR1 LNHDA and CDR2 SQIVND (reference sequence). Sequencing used immunoSEQ multiplex PCR; TCRdb keeps in-frame clones, though not all of them. The sample contains around 83,000 clones, roughly 88% of which appear only once. In regard to this clone: Its antigen remains unknown.

This TCR derives from an adult in good health. V is TRBV19 and J is TRBJ2-3, with D possibly called TRBD1 or TRBD2 (5 bases each). The sample in question was peripheral blood, obtained on day 0 of AZD1222 vaccination. The CDR3 coding sequence is TGTGCCAGTAGTAATGTGGGGGGCACAGATACGCAGTATTTT. Its protein product is CASSNVGGTDTQYF.